These 29 T cell receptor beta chains came from one sample sequenced in a study of regulatory T cells in long-lasting Graves disease. CDR3-region Arm-PCR and iRepertoire HTBI primers produced the TCR beta libraries. TCRdb ran MiXCR on the multiplex PCR reads and lists one entry per CDR3 protein. This table holds under 500,000 distinct CDR3 sequences, 20% to 25% found once. Documented time point: persistent/refractory GD, antithyroid drugs over 5 years with positive TRAb. From RNA extracted from PBMCs, the TCR library was made. The sample consisted of peripheral blood mononuclear cells (PBMCs), taken when the disease was refractory, from a patient treated with antithyroid drugs. The receptor set was obtained from a female donor with Graves disease.

The chain couples TRBV20-1 to TRBJ2-7, with D uncertain. Germline V gene data show CDR1 as DFQATT and CDR2 as SNEGSKA (reference sequence). Trimming cost V 6 bases and J 2 bases, with 17 bases left between them. The CDR3 sequence is 14 residues long. This CDR3 is CSAEDPEEAYEQYF. The DNA of the CDR3 is TGCAGTGCAGAAGACCCAGAGGAAGCCTACGAGCAGTACTTC.

This clonotype was observed many times. As DNA, the CDR3 is TGTGCCAGCAGTCTAGGGGCATTGGAGACCCAGTACTTC. It specifies CASSLGALETQYF. The chain uses TRBV27 and TRBJ2-5, with D possibly TRBD1 on 5 matching bases. CDR1 is MNHEY and CDR2 is SMNVEV in the germline V gene (reference sequence). The CDR3 extends over 13 amino acids. V was pared by 5 bases and J by 5 bases, with 12 bases between.

In this sample, this clonotype turned up many times. The chain has TRBV6-1 and TRBJ1-1, with unresolved D. Germline lookup yields CDR1 MNHNS and CDR2 SASEGT. V was trimmed by 8 bases and J by 2 bases, leaving 12 bases between them. The CDR3 has 13 residues. This CDR3 reads CASGVTRNTEAFF. The DNA of the CDR3 is TGTGCCAGCGGGGTTACCAGAAACACTGAAGCTTTCTTT.

This clonotype appeared a few times. The CDR3 sequence: CAWRVRAGQGFGANVLTF. The DNA for the CDR3 is TGTGCCTGGAGGGTCAGGGCGGGACAGGGTTTTGGGGCCAACGTCCTGACTTTC. The V and J genes are TRBV30 and TRBJ2-6; 9 bases fit TRBD1. Looked up from germline, CDR1 is GTSNPN and CDR2 is SVGIG (reference sequence). The trim removed 3 bases at V and 3 bases at J, leaving 12 bases unmatched. This CDR3 is 18 amino acids long.

Details on this clonotype: A read error may be the cause here, since a much bigger clone is one base away. It is likely a read error, because the conserved phenylalanine at the end of the CDR3 is missing. J is TRBJ2-5 and V is TRBV3-1; 8 bases align to TRBD2. V shed 1 base and J 2 bases; nucleotides not matched to a gene: 3. The germline V gene encodes CDR1 LGHDT and CDR2 YNNKEL (reference sequence). CDR3 size: 15 residues. This CDR3 is CASSQGIAGQETQYS. The CDR3 nucleotides read TGTGCCAGCAGCCAAGGAATAGCGGGACAAGAGACCCAGTACTCC.

This clonotype showed up many times. The chain joins TRBV7-9 to TRBJ1-1, with D unclear. The CDR3 consists of 15 residues. Deletions cut 5 bases from V and 4 bases from J, with 17 bases between. The germline V gene encodes CDR1 SEHNR and CDR2 FQNEAQ (reference sequence). The CDR3 sequence is CASSPSRDWGTEAFF. CDR3 bases: TGTGCCAGCAGCCCCTCAAGGGATTGGGGCACTGAAGCTTTCTTT.

This clonotype showed up just a few times. V and J are TRBV5-1 and TRBJ2-2, with D unresolved. Trimming pared 3 bases from V and 3 bases from J, leaving 9 bases between. Germline CDR1 reads SGHRS; CDR2 reads YFSETQ. This CDR3 is 14 amino acids long. CDR3 nucleotide sequence: TGCGCCAGCAGCTGGCGGACGGACACCGGGGAGCTGTTTTTT. Residues: CASSWRTDTGELFF.

This clonotype was recorded a few times. V gene TRBV3-1 combines with J gene TRBJ1-2; D is unclear. This CDR3 region has 14 residues. From germline, CDR1 is LGHDT and CDR2 YNNKEL (reference sequence). V lost 2 bases and J lost 3, with 10 bases in between. CDR3 bases: TGTGCCAGCAGCCAACCGGGAGTGGACTATGGCTACACCTTC. Translation: CASSQPGVDYGYTF.

The genes are TRBV6-5 and TRBJ2-7; possibly TRBD2 for D (5 bases). The germline V and J ends were trimmed by 2 bases and 2 bases, with 13 bases remaining between them. The CDR3 is 15 amino acids. In germline, CDR1 is MNHEY, CDR2 SVGAGI. In nucleotides, the CDR3 is TGTGCCAGCAGTTACCGGGGTAGCCTACCCTACGAGCAGTACTTC. Translation: CASSYRGSLPYEQYF.

This clonotype showed up just a few times. Germline and junction disagree at one end, which may indicate a read error. The chain uses TRBV7-7 and TRBJ2-7, with 9 bases fitting TRBD2. CDR3 size: 14 residues. Per the germline V gene, CDR1 is SSHAT and CDR2 is FNYEAQ (reference sequence). The CDR3 DNA reads as TGTGCTAGCAGCCCCGGTGGTAGCGGGAGCTACCAGTACTTC. Protein: CASSPGGSGSYQYF.

This clonotype was counted at least ten times. V gene TRBV27 combines with J gene TRBJ2-7; D gene unclear. CDR1 and CDR2 from the germline V gene are MNHEY and SMNVEV (reference sequence). Trimming stripped 5 bases from V and 2 bases from J, with 16 bases between. This CDR3 region has 15 residues. As DNA, the CDR3 is TGTGCCAGCAGTCCGCATCGATTAGGTCCCTACGAGCAGTACTTC. Its translation: CASSPHRLGPYEQYF.

This clonotype was observed at least ten times. V and J are TRBV24-1 and TRBJ1-1; the D is unclear. The CDR3 length is 16 residues. The germline CDR1 and CDR2 sequences are KGHDR and SFDVKD. Trimming shortened V by 8 bases and J by 4 bases, and 22 bases separated the two germline ends. For the CDR3, the DNA is TGTGCCACCACCCCCCCGGGAGGGTGGAAGGTCACTGAAGCTTTCTTT. It translates to CATTPPGGWKVTEAFF.

This clonotype was counted many times. The CDR3 loop is CASSLRRSLWEGYTF. The CDR3 coding sequence is TGTGCCAGCAGCTTAAGACGCAGCCTATGGGAAGGCTACACCTTC. This chain joins TRBV7-2 and TRBJ1-2, with unresolved D. Germline loops: CDR1 SGHTA, CDR2 FQGNSA. V was shortened by 2 bases and J by 8 bases, with 18 bases between the two germline ends. The CDR3 is 15 amino acids.

The chain combines TRBV6-5 with TRBJ1-1, with D possibly being TRBD1 (5 bases). Germline V gene data show CDR1 as MNHEY and CDR2 as SVGAGI. CDR3 length: 13 amino acids. Trimming stripped 4 bases from V and 6 bases from J, with 12 bases between. The CDR3 DNA reads as TGTGCCAGCAGTTCCCAGGGTAGCGCTGAAGCTTTCTTT. Translation gives CASSSQGSAEAFF.

The chain is built from TRBV7-9 and TRBJ2-3; no clear D. CDR3 length: 14 residues. Germline V gives CDR1 SEHNR, CDR2 FQNEAQ (reference sequence). The ends were cut back, 6 bases at V and 2 bases at J, with 12 bases in the middle. CDR3 sequence (DNA): TGTGCCAGCAGACCCAGAGGATACACAGATACGCAGTATTTT. Translating gives CASRPRGYTDTQYF.

The chain recombines TRBV6-2 or TRBV6-3 with TRBJ1-2; 8 nucleotides align to TRBD1. Germline lookup yields CDR1 MNHEY and CDR2 SVGEGT. Unmatched junction bases numbered 9, after V lost 7 bases and J lost 8 bases. The CDR3 extends over 13 amino acids. The CDR3 DNA sequence: TGTGCCAGCACCAACACAGGGGGGGACGGCTACACCTTC. This codes for CASTNTGGDGYTF.

The chain uses TRBV4-2 and TRBJ1-2; 9 nucleotides align to TRBD1. The germline V gene encodes CDR1 LGHNA and CDR2 YNFKEQ. The CDR3 extends over 17 amino acids. The ends lost 0 bases at V and 8 bases at J; junction bases unmatched: 13. The DNA of the CDR3 is TGTGCCAGCAGCCAAGATCCTCGGGACAGGGCCTTAAAGGGCTACACCTTC. This translates into CASSQDPRDRALKGYTF.

The table lists this clonotype with many counts. The rearrangement links TRBV3-1 to TRBJ2-5; TRBD2 matches 8 bases. This CDR3 is 15 amino acids long. V lost 3 bases to trimming and J lost 2 bases; unmatched junction nucleotides: 5. CDR1 and CDR2 (germline): LGHDT, YNNKEL (reference sequence). The CDR3 sequence: CASSHVLAVQETQYF. As DNA, the CDR3 is TGTGCCAGCAGCCATGTACTAGCGGTTCAAGAGACCCAGTACTTC.

This clonotype came up many times. The V and J genes are TRBV18 and TRBJ2-7, with TRBD1 as a possible D gene (5 bases). CDR3 length: 16 amino acids. V was pared by 0 bases and J by 5 bases, with 17 bases between. Germline assignment: CDR1 KGHSH and CDR2 LQKENI. The CDR3, as DNA: TGTGCCAGCTCACCACCGGAATTACACAGGTCTCACGAGCAGTACTTC. Translating it yields CASSPPELHRSHEQYF.

This chain connects TRBV12-3 or TRBV12-4 to TRBJ2-2; D is ambiguous. The CDR3 is 17 amino acids. Trimming cost V 5 bases and J 1 base, with 17 bases left between them. The CDR3 DNA reads as TGTGCCAGCAGTACGAGTAACACCAGCGAGAACACCGGGGAGCTGTTTTTT. Translating gives CASSTSNTSENTGELFF.

This clonotype was counted many times. The chain links TRBV28 to TRBJ1-1, with D unresolved. Trimming left V 3 bases short and J 0 bases short, with 11 bases between. The germline gives CDR1 MDHEN, CDR2 SYDVKM. This CDR3 spans 15 amino acids. CDR3 coding DNA: TGTGCCAGCAGTTTCATATCGGGTATGAACACTGAAGCTTTCTTT. Translated, it gives CASSFISGMNTEAFF.

The V and J genes are TRBV20-1 and TRBJ2-3, with a tentative D call TRBD2 (5 bases). The CDR3 sequence is 14 residues long. V was cut by 6 bases and J by 0 bases, with 13 bases left in between. Germline CDR1 and CDR2: DFQATT and SNEGSKA (reference sequence). CDR3 amino acids: CSAPDWISTDTQYF. The DNA of the CDR3 is TGCAGTGCGCCGGACTGGATAAGCACAGATACGCAGTATTTT.

This clonotype was recorded at least ten times. This chain joins TRBV27 and TRBJ1-2; TRBD1 matches 10 bases. CDR3 length: 15 amino acids. CDR1 and CDR2 from the germline V gene are MNHEY and SMNVEV (reference sequence). J gave up 8 bases and V 4 bases, and 10 bases lay outside the gene matches. The CDR3 nucleotides read TGTGCCAGCAGTTCCTCCGACAGGGGGCGTTGGGGCTACACCTTC. This sequence encodes CASSSSDRGRWGYTF.

The chain combines TRBV28 with TRBJ2-1; 11 bases agree with TRBD2. The CDR3 totals 12 residues. The germline V gene has CDR1 MDHEN and CDR2 SYDVKM. The J segment lost 7 bases and the V segment lost 9 bases, leaving 2 bases of the junction unmatched. The DNA for the CDR3 is TGTGCCAGTAGCGGGAGGGCGAATGAGCAGTTCTTC. This sequence encodes CASSGRANEQFF. The full variable domain, rest sourced from reference TRBV28 and TRBJ2-1, is DVKVTQSSRYLVKRTGEKVFLECVQDMDHENMFWYRQDPGLGLRLIYFSYDVKMKEKGDIPEGYSVSREKKERFSLILESASTNQTSMYLCASSGRANEQFFGPGTRLTVL.

This clonotype was recorded many times. This chain joins TRBV30 and TRBJ2-5; tentatively, D is TRBD1 or TRBD2 (5 bases each). CDR1 and CDR2 (germline): GTSNPN, SVGIG (reference sequence). V lost 5 bases and J 4 bases, leaving 11 bases between the germline ends. CDR3 length equals 12 residues. CDR3: CAWEGLGETQYF. CDR3 sequence (DNA): TGTGCCTGGGAGGGGCTGGGAGAGACCCAGTACTTC.

The CDR3 spells CASSIIDEQYF. In DNA, the CDR3 is TGTGCCAGCAGCATTATCGACGAGCAGTACTTC. The J gene is TRBJ2-7, the V gene TRBV11-1; D is undetermined. The CDR3 sequence is 11 residues long. The germline V and J ends were trimmed by 5 bases and 5 bases, with 7 bases remaining between them. The germline V gene encodes CDR1 SGHAT and CDR2 FQDESV (reference sequence).

This sequence joins TRBV19 and TRBJ1-1; D possibly corresponds to TRBD1 (6 bases). The CDR3 consists of 16 residues. Trimming left V 5 bases short and J 4 bases short, with 20 bases between. Looked up from germline, CDR1 is LNHDA and CDR2 is SQIVND (reference sequence). The CDR3 spells CASSPGTQLGGTEAFF. The DNA of the CDR3 is TGTGCCAGTAGTCCTGGGACACAACTCGGCGGCACTGAAGCTTTCTTT.

A few counts support this clonotype. The chain recombines TRBV13 with TRBJ2-5; D is tentatively TRBD1 or TRBD2 (5 bases each). V lost 5 bases to trimming and J lost 1 base, with 17 bases between them. The CDR3 contains 16 residues. Germline CDR1 is PRHDT and CDR2 is FYEKMQ (reference sequence). The CDR3 protein is CASSPGTSGGQETQYF. CDR3 bases: TGTGCCAGCAGCCCAGGGACCTCTGGCGGCCAAGAGACCCAGTACTTC.

There are a few counts of this clonotype. The chain uses TRBV5-5 and TRBJ2-2; 7 nucleotides line up with TRBD2. Looked up from germline, CDR1 is SGHKS and CDR2 is YYEKEE (reference sequence). V lost 4 bases and J lost 7; bases outside the gene matches: 7. CDR3 length: 14 amino acids. CDR3 in DNA: TGTGCCAGCAGCATCGGACTAGTTAGCGGGGAGCTGTTTTTT. It translates to CASSIGLVSGELFF. Supplemented by reference TRBV5-5 and TRBJ2-2, the full variable domain reads DAGVTQSPTHLIKTRGQQVTLRCSPISGHKSVSWYQQVLGQGPQFIFQYYEKEERGRGNFPDRFSARQFPNYSSELNVNALLLGDSALYLCASSIGLVSGELFFGEGSRLTVL.